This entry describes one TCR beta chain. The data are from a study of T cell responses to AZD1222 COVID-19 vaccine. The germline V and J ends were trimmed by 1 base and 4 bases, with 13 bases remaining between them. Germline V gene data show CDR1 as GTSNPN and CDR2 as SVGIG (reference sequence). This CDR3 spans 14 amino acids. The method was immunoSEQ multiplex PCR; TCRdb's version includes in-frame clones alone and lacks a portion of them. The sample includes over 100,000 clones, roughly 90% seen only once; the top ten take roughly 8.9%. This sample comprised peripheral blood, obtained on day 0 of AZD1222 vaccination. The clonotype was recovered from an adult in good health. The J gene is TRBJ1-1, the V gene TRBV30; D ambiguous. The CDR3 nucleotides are TGTGCCTGGAGTGCTAAACAGCTTCGCACTGAAGCTTTCTTT. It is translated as CAWSAKQLRTEAFF.